Here is one T cell receptor (beta chain) with its context. Germline values: CDR1 LGHNA, CDR2 YNFKEQ. CDR3 length: 13 residues. Trimming removed 5 bases at V and 2 bases at J, with 10 bases between. TCRdb keeps only in-frame clones here, not all; method: immunoSEQ multiplex PCR. The table lists 10,000 to 15,000 clones, 90% to 97% of them singletons. This specimen comes from a study of neoadjuvant nivolumab and ipilimumab in lung cancer. The sequencing here drew on peripheral blood, taken after neoadjuvant nivolumab, alone or with ipilimumab, at or shortly before surgery. The chain recombines TRBV4-2 with TRBJ2-7; weak D call: TRBD2 (5 bases). This receptor was identified in an adult with non-small cell lung cancer. The CDR3 protein is CASSADLPYEQYF. CDR3 nucleotides: TGTGCCAGCAGCGCGGACTTACCCTACGAGCAGTACTTC.